The T cell receptor (beta chain) under discussion was sequenced for a study of T cell repertoires in cytomegalovirus infection. A remark on this clonotype: Its antigen remains unidentified.

Per germline, CDR1 SNHLY and CDR2 FYNNEI. The CDR3 length is 16 residues. V dropped 2 bases and J dropped 1; count of bases not matched to a gene: 4. Overall study results and limits: Clonotype analysis showed dominance of the ex vivo response by HLA-C-restricted CMV-specific TCR beta clonotypes.

TCRdb re-called the reads with MiXCR, one entry per CDR3 protein. The sample yields roughly 100,000 distinct CDR3 sequences, about 15% seen once. This chain links TRBV2 with TRBJ2-3; 9 bases align to TRBD2. This TCR was recovered from a human donor in good health (CMV status not recorded). Some clones in this sample may be carry-over from other donors' samples. The sample was PBMCs. CDR3 in DNA: TGTGCCAGCAGTGAAATGGTAGCGGGGGGCACAGATACGCAGTATTTT. As protein: CASSEMVAGGTDTQYF.